This T cell receptor beta chain is from a study of T-cell reconstitution after alpha-beta-depleted transplantation in children. It was with unique molecular identifiers that the TCRbeta library was prepared. TCRdb recomputed calls from the PCR reads with MiXCR, one row per CDR3 protein. The table records about 980,000 distinct CDR3 sequences, less than 30% of them present only once. The CDR3 is 13 amino acids. The V gene lost 1 base and the J gene lost 4 bases, with 8 bases spanning the gap. Germline V gene data show CDR1 as SQVTM and CDR2 as ANQGSEA. This clonotype was counted between two and nine times.

The receptor's source is a boy in the first two years of life who had a stem cell transplant for SCID, so the T cells may come from the graft donor. The sample consisted of PBMCs, mostly from graft donor cells, taken 360 days after TCRalphabeta/CD19-depleted stem cell transplant. The chain joins TRBV29-1 to TRBJ2-1; D not resolved. CDR3 nucleotide sequence: TGCAGCGTTGAAGGAAGGTTTTACAATGAGCAGTTCTTC. Protein product: CSVEGRFYNEQFF.